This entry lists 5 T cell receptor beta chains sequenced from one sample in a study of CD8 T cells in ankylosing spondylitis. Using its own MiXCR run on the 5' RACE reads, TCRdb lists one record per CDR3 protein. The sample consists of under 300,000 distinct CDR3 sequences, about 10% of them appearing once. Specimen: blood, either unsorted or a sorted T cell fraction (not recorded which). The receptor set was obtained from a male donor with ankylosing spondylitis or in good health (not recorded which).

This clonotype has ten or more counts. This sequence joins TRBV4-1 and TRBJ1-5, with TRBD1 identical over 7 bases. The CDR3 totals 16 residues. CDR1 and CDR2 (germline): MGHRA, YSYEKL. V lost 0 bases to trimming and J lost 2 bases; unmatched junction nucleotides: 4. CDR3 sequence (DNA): TGCGCCAGCAGCCAAGATGGGACAGTGGGCAATCAGCCCCAGCATTTT. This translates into CASSQDGTVGNQPQHF.

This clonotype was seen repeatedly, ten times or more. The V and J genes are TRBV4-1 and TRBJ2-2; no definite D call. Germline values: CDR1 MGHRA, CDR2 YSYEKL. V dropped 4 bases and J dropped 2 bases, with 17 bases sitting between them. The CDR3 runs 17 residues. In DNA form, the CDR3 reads TGCGCCAGCAGCCGCGGCTACAACGGGCTCAACACCGGGGAGCTGTTTTTT. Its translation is CASSRGYNGLNTGELFF.

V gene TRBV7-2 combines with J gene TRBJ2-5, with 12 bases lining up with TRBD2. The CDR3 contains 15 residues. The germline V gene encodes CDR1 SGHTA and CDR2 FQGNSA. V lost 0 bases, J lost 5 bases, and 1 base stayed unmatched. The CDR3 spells CASSLAGLAGETQYF. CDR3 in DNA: TGTGCCAGCAGCTTAGCGGGACTAGCGGGTGAGACCCAGTACTTC.

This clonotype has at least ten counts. The CDR3 DNA reads TGTGCCAGCAGCTCCTCAATCCATGAGCAGTTCTTC. This codes for CASSSSIHEQFF. The chain uses TRBV7-2 and TRBJ2-1; D gene ambiguous. CDR1 and CDR2 from the germline V gene are SGHTA and FQGNSA. V was pared by 4 bases and J by 8 bases, with 9 bases between. The CDR3 totals 12 residues.

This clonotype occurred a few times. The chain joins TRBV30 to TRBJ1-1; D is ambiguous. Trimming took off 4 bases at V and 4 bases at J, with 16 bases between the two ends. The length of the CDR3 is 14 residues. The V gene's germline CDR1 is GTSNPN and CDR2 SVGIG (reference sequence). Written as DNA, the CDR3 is TGTGCCTGGAAGTTCGGCGAGAGAGTCACTGAAGCTTTCTTT. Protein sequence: CAWKFGERVTEAFF.